This TCR beta chain was captured in a study of blood T cells in healthy people across ages. As for the study in general: Template switching retrieved approximately one barcoded beta molecule for each two T cells.

General observations from the study: Comparison with aged donors showed that long-lived donors had more naive CD4+ cells and higher diversity. Estimated diversity that came from one million T cells was considered an underestimate. Lack of knowledge of donor CMV status possibly confounded expanded clonotype changes.

This clonotype was found a few times. Antigen unknown. Per the germline V gene, CDR1 is LGHNA and CDR2 is YSLEER. The CDR3 is 15 amino acids. Trimming removed 2 bases at V and 3 bases at J, with 11 bases between. A sample-barcoded 5' primer and a J-beta primer mix were used in a second PCR of about 7 to 12 cycles. TCRdb processed the 5' RACE reads anew with MiXCR; each CDR3 protein has one entry. The table has 1.5 million to 2 million distinct CDR3 sequences, just under 50% seen once. The chain couples TRBV4-3 to TRBJ1-5; a weak D match, TRBD1 (5 bases). Input material: blood. The receptor comes from a woman aged 40 to 55 in good health. The chain's CDR3 is CASSQQMTANQPQHF. CDR3 nucleotide sequence: TGCGCCAGCAGCCAACAGATGACAGCCAATCAGCCCCAGCATTTT.